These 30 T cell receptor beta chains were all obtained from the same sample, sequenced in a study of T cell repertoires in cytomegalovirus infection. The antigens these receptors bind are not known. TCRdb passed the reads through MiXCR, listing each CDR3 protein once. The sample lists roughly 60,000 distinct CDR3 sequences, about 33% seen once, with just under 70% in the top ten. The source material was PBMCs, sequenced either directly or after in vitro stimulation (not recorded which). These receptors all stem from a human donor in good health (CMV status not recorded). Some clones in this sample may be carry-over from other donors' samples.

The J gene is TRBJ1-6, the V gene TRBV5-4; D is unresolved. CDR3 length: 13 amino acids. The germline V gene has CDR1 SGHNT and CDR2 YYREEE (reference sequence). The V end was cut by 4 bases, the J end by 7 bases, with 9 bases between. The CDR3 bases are TGTGCCAGCAGCCCAGCACAGAATTCACCCCTCCACTTT. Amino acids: CASSPAQNSPLHF.

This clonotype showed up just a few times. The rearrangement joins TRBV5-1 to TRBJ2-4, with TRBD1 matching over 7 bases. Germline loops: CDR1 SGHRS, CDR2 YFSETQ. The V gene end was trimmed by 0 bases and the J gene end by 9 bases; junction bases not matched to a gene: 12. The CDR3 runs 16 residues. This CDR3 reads CASSLDPGQTIGIQYF. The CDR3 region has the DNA TGCGCCAGCAGCTTGGATCCGGGACAGACAATCGGCATTCAGTACTTC.

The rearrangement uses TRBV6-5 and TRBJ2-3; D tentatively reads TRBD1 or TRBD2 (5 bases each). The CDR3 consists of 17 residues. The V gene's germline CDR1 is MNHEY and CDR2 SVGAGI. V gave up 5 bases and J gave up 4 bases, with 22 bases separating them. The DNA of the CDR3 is TGTGCCAGCAGTCCCCCCGACGGCCGGGGCGGTGCAGATACGCAGTATTTT. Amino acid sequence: CASSPPDGRGGADTQYF.

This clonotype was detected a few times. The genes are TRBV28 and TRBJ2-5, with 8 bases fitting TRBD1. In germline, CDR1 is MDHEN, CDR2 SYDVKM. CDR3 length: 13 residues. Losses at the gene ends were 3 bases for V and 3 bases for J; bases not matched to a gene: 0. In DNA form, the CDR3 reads TGTGCCAGCAGTTTGGACAGGGAAGAGACCCAGTACTTC. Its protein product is CASSLDREETQYF.

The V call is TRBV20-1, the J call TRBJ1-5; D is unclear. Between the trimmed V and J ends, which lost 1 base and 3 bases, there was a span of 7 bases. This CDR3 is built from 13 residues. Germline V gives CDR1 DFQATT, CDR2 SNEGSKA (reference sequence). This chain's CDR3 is CSARVGLNQPQHF. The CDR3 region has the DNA TGCAGTGCTAGAGTGGGTCTCAATCAGCCCCAGCATTTT.

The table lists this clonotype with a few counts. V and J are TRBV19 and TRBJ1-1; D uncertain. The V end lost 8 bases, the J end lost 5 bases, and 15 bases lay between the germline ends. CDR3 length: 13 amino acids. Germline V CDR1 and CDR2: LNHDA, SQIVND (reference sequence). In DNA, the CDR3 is TGTGCCAGTGGGGAAGCTATGGGGACTGAAGCTTTCTTT. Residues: CASGEAMGTEAFF.

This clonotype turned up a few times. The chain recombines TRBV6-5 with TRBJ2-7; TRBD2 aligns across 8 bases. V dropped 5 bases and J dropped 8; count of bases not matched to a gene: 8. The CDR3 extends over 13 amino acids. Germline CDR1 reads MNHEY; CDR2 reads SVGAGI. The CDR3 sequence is CASSRTSRGKQYF. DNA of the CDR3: TGTGCCAGCAGTCGGACTAGCAGGGGTAAGCAGTACTTC.

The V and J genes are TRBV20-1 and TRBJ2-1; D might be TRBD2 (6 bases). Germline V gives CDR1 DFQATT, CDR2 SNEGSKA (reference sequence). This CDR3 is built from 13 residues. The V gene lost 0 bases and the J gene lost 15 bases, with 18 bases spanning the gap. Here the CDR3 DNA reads TGCAGTGCTAGAGATCCGGCCCAGCGGGTGACGTTCTTC. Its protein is CSARDPAQRVTFF.

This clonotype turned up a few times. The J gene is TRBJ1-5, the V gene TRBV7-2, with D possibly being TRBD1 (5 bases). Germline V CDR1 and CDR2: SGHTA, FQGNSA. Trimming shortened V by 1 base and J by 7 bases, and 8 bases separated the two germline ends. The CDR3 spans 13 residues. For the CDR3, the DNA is TGTGCCAGCAGCTTAGACGGGGGACAGCCCCAGCATTTT. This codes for CASSLDGGQPQHF.

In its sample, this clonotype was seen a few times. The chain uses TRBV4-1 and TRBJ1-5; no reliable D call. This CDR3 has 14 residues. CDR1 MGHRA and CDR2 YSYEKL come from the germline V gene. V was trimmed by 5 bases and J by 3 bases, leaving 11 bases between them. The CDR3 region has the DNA TGCGCCAGCAGCTACCGGGCTGACAATCAGCCCCAGCATTTT. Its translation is CASSYRADNQPQHF.

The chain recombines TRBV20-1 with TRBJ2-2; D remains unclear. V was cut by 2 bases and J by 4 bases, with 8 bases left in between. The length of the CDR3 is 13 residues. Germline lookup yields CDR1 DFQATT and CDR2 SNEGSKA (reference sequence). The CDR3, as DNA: TGCAGTGCTAGAAACCAATTCACCGGGGAGCTGTTTTTT. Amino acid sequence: CSARNQFTGELFF.

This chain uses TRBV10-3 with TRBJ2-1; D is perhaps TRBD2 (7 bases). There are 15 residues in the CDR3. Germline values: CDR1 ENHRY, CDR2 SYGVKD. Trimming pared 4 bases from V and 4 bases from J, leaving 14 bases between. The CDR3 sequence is CAISAAEGGYNEQFF. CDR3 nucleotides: TGTGCCATCAGTGCGGCGGAGGGGGGGTACAATGAGCAGTTCTTC.

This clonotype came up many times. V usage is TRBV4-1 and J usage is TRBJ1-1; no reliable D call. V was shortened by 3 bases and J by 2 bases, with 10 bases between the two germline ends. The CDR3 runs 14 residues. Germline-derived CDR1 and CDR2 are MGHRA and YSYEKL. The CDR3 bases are TGCGCCAGCAGCCACGGCGGTCATAACACTGAAGCTTTCTTT. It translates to CASSHGGHNTEAFF.

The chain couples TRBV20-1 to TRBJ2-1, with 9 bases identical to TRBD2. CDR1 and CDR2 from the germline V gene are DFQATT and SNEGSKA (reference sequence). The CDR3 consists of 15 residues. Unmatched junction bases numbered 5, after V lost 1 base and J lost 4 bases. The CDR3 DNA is TGCAGTGCTAGAGGTCGGCTAGCGGGGTACAATGAGCAGTTCTTC. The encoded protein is CSARGRLAGYNEQFF.

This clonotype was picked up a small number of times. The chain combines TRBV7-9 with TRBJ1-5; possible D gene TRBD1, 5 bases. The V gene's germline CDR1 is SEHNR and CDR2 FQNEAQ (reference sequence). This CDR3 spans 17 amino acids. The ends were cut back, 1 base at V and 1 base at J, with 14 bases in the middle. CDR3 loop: CASSLVGTHNSNQPQHF. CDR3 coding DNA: TGTGCCAGCAGCTTAGTGGGGACCCACAACAGCAATCAGCCCCAGCATTTT.

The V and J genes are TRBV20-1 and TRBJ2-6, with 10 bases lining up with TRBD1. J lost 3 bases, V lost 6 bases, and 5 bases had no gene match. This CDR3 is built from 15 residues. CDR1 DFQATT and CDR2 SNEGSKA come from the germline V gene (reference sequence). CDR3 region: CSARQGALGANVLTF. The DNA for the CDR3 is TGCAGTGCAAGACAGGGGGCGCTTGGGGCCAACGTCCTGACTTTC.

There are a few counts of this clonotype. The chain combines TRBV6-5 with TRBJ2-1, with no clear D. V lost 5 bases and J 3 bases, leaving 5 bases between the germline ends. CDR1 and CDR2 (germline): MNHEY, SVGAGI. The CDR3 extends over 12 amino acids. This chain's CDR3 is CASSHNYNEQFF. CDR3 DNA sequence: TGTGCCAGCAGTCACAACTACAATGAGCAGTTCTTC.

In DNA form, the CDR3 reads TGTGCCAGCCAGCCCCGACTCTTGAACACCGGGGAGCTGTTTTTT. It encodes CASQPRLLNTGELFF. This chain uses TRBV6-4 with TRBJ2-2; the D is unclear. Looked up from germline, CDR1 is MRHNA and CDR2 is SNTAGT. The CDR3 runs to 15 residues. The ends were cut back, 8 bases at V and 1 base at J, with 14 bases in the middle.

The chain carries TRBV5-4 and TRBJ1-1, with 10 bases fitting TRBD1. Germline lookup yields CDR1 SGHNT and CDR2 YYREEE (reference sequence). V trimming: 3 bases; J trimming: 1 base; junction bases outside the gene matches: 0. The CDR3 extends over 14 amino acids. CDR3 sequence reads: CASSWDRGNTEAFF. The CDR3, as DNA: TGTGCCAGCAGCTGGGACAGGGGGAACACTGAAGCTTTCTTT.

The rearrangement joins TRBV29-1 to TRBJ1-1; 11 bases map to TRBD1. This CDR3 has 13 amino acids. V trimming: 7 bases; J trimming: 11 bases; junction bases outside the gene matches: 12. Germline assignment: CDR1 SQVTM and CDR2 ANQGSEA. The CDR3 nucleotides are TGCAGCGGCACACCGGGACAGGGGGTGGAGGCTTTCTTT. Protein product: CSGTPGQGVEAFF.

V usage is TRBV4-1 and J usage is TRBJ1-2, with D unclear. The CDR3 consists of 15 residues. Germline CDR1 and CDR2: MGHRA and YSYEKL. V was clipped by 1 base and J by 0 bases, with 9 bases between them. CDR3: CASSQGTVANYGYTF. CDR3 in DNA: TGCGCCAGCAGCCAAGGAACAGTCGCTAACTATGGCTACACCTTC.

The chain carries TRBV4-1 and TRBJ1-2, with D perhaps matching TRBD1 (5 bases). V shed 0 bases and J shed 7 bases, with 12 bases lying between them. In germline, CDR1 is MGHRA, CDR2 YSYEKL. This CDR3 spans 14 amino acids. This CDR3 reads CASSQENRLFGYTF. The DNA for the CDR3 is TGCGCCAGCAGCCAAGAAAACAGGTTGTTTGGCTACACCTTC.

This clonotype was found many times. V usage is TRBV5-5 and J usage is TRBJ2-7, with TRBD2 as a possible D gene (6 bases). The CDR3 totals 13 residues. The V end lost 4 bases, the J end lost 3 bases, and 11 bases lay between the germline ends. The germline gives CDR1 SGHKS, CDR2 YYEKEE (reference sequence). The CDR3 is CASSDPTSYEQYF. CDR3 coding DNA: TGTGCCAGCAGCGACCCGACTAGCTACGAGCAGTACTTC.

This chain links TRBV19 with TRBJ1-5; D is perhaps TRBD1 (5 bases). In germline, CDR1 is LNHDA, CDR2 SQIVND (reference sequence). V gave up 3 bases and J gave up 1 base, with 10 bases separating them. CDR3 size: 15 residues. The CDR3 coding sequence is TGTGCCAGTAGTATCGGGACTCTGAGCAATCAGCCCCAGCATTTT. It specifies CASSIGTLSNQPQHF.

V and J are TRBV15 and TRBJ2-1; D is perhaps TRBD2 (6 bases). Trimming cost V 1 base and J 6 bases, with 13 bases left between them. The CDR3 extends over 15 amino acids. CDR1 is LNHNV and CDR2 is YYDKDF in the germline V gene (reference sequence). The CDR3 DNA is TGTGCCACCAGCAGAGCTAGCGACTTGTTCAATGAGCAGTTCTTC. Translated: CATSRASDLFNEQFF.

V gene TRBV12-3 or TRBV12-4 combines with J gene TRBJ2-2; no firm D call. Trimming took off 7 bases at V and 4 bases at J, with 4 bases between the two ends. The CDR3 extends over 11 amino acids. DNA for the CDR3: TGTGCCAGCACTTTCACCGGGGAGCTGTTTTTT. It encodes CASTFTGELFF.

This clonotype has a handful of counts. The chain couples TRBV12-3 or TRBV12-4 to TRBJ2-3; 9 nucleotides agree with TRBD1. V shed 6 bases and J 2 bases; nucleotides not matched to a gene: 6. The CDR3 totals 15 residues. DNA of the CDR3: TGTGCCAGCAGCCTGACAGGGGGAAACACAGATACGCAGTATTTT. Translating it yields CASSLTGGNTDTQYF.

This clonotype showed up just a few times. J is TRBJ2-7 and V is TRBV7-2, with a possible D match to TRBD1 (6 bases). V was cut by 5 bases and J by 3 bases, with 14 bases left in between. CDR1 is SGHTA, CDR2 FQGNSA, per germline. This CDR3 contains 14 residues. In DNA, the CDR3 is TGTGCCAGCAGCCTAACAGGGTTCGTCTACGAGCAGTACTTC. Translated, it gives CASSLTGFVYEQYF.

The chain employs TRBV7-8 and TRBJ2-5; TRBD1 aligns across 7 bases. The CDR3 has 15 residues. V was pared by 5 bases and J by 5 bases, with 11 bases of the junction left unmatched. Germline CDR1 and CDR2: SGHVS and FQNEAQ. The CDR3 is CASSPPTGTGETQYF. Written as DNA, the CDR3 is TGTGCCAGCAGCCCGCCGACAGGGACGGGGGAGACCCAGTACTTC.

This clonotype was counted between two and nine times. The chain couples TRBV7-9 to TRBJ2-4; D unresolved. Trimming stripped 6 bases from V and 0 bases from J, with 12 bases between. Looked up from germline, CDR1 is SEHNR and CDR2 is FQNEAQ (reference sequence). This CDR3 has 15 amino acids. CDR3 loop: CASSGNSLAKNIQYF. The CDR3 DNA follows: TGTGCCAGCAGTGGGAACAGCCTAGCCAAAAACATTCAGTACTTC.